This T cell receptor beta chain originates from a study of CD8+CD57+ T cells in acquired aplastic anemia. Germline V gives CDR1 ENHRY, CDR2 SYGVKD. CDR3 length: 14 amino acids. This clonotype was seen a single time. No antigen is known for it. An end of the junction does not agree with germline; a read error may underlie this. For CDR3 and TCR beta VDJ profiling, genomic DNA was the template used. TCRdb reanalysed the reads using MiXCR and keeps one entry per CDR3 protein. The table records some 190,000 distinct CDR3 sequences, approximately 49% of them present only once. General study points: About 29 CD8+ CDR3 sequences occurred in both the patients and the controls. CD8+ Simpson's diversity in patients was not significantly different from that in controls.

This clonotype was obtained from a human donor in good health, serving as a control. The sequenced sample consisted of sorted CD4+, CD8+, or CD8+CD57+ T cells (not recorded which) from PBMCs. The rearrangement links TRBV10-3 to TRBJ1-2; D call uncertain. The DNA for the CDR3 is TGTGCCATCAGTGAGTCCGGCCTTAACTATGGCTACGCCTTC. Protein: CAISESGLNYGYAF.